This T cell receptor beta chain was found in a study of Ad26.COV2.S vaccination and SARS-CoV-2 variants. For the study at large: By the intramuscular route, Ad26.COV2.S was given once, or twice 56 days apart. Whole-study findings and limits: Spike-specific TCR breadth in vaccine recipients exceeded that seen in placebo recipients.

Treatment described: about 20 received Ad26.COV2.S at low or high dose, single or two shots; five or six received placebo; per-sample allocation not given. Day 63 after the first injection of vaccine or placebo was the sampling time. As to this clone: The antigen remains undetermined.

Trimming shortened V by 4 bases and J by 3 bases, and 14 bases separated the two germline ends. Germline CDR1 and CDR2: SGHRS and YFSETQ. The CDR3 covers 15 residues. TCRdb's copy holds only in-frame clones and misses some; the assay was immunoSEQ multiplex PCR. The table includes around 400,000 clones, about 83% detected once. The V call is TRBV5-1, the J call TRBJ1-3, with D perhaps matching TRBD1 (5 bases). This sequence originates from a person between 18 and 65 years old who received the Ad26.COV2.S COVID-19 vaccine or a placebo. The sample was peripheral blood, taken in a trial of Ad26.COV2.S vaccine versus placebo. The CDR3 spells CASSLPGTGGNTIYF. The CDR3 DNA is TGCGCCAGCAGCCTGCCGGGGACTGGTGGAAACACCATATATTTT.